The clone carrying this T cell receptor (beta chain) was counted once. Using immunoSEQ multiplex PCR, the repertoire was profiled, and TCRdb retains in-frame clones only, with some absent. The top ten hold 0.39% of the sample, which has 2.3 million or so clones, approximately 95% seen once. The data belong to a study of shared clonotypes between healthy human individuals. J was trimmed by 5 bases and V by 6 bases; bases with no gene match: 6. Germline lookup yields CDR1 SGHDT and CDR2 YYEEEE. The CDR3 is 13 amino acids. The chain is built from TRBV5-6 and TRBJ1-1; 8 bases are shared with TRBD1. This receptor was identified in a man aged 18 to 29 in good health. Some clones in this sample may be carry-over from other donors' samples. Sequenced sample: naive CD4+ T cells from PBMCs. Documented subset: CD45RA+ positively selected. The CDR3 DNA sequence: TGTGCCAGCAACCTCAGGGGGCGAACTGAAGCTTTCTTT. The encoded protein is CASNLRGRTEAFF.